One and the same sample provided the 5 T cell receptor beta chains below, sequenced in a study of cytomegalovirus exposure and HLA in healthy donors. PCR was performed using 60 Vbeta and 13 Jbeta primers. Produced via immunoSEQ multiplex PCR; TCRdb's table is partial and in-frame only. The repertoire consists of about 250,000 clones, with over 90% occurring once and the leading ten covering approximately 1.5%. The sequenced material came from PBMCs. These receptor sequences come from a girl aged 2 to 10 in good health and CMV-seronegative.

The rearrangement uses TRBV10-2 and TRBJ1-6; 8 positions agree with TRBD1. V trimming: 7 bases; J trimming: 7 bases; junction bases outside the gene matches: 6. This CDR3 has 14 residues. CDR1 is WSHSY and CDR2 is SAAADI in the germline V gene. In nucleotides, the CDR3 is TGCGCCAGCATCGGACAGGGTAGGAATTCACCCCTCCACTTT. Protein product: CASIGQGRNSPLHF.

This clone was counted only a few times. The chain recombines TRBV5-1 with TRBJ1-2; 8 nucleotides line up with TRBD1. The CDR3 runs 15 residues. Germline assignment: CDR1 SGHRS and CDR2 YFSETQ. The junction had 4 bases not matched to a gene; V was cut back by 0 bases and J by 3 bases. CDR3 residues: CASSLGTGSYYGYTF. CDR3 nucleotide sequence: TGCGCCAGCAGCTTGGGGACAGGGAGCTACTATGGCTACACCTTC.

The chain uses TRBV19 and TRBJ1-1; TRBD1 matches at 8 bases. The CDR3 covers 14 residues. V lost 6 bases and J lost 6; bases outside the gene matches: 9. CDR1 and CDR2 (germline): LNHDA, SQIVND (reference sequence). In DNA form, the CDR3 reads TGTGCCAGTAGGCCTCAGGGGGCTAATGCTGAAGCTTTCTTT. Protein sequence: CASRPQGANAEAFF.

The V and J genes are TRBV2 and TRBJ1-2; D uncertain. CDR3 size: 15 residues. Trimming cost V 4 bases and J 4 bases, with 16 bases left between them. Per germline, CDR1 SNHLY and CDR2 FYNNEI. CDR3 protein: CASSGTGSWAYGYTF. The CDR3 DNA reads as TGTGCCAGCAGTGGTACGGGGAGTTGGGCCTATGGCTACACCTTC.

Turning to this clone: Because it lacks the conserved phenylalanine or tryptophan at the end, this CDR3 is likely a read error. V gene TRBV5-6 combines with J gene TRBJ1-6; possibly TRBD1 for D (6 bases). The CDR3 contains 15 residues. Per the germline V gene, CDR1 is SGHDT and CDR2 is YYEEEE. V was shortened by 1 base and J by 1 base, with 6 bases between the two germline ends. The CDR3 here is CASSLRGSYNSPLHL. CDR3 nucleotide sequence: TGTGCCAGCAGCTTGAGGGGGTCCTATAATTCACCCCTCCACCTT.